Listed below are T cell receptor beta chains from one sample, sequenced in a study of blood T cell repertoires in COVID-19. This table comes from immunoSEQ multiplex PCR, and its TCRdb copy is limited to in-frame clones, with some not included. The table lists under 200,000 clones, approximately 86% of them singletons, with 0.55% to 0.6% in the top ten. Sequencing was done on a sample of peripheral blood. These receptors were obtained from a man aged 60 to 75 with COVID-19, enrolled during active disease. Each CDR3 is given with its conserved first and last residue. The D gene is left open where the match is weak. Part of the rows lack a size; the others show once, few, many or a class for expanded clones.

TRBJ1-6	TRBV2	NA	NA	CASKGQDNSPLHF	TGTGCCAGTAAGGGACAAGATAATTCACCCCTCCACTTT
TRBJ1-2	TRBV24-1	TRBD1	NA	CATSDFTGVGGYTF	TGTGCCACCAGTGATTTCACAGGGGTTGGTGGCTACACCTTC
TRBJ2-2	TRBV29-1	TRBD1	NA	CSVAGGRPGELFF	TGCAGCGTGGCAGGGGGCCGGCCCGGGGAGCTGTTTTTT
TRBJ2-1	TRBV7-6	NA	NA	CASSLVPAFNRAYNEQFF	TGTGCCAGCAGCTTAGTTCCCGCTTTCAACAGGGCCTACAATGAGCAGTTCTTC
TRBJ1-3	TRBV9	TRBD1	NA	CASSVATRQGEVLNTIYF	TGTGCCAGCAGCGTAGCTACCCGACAGGGCGAGGTTTTGAACACCATATATTTT
TRBJ2-5	TRBV12-3/TRBV12-4	TRBD1	NA	CASKTQGGETQYF	TGTGCCAGCAAAACACAGGGGGGAGAGACCCAGTACTTC
TRBJ2-5	TRBV19	TRBD2	NA	CASSQTSPKTQYF	TGTGCCAGTAGTCAGACTAGCCCGAAGACCCAGTACTTC
TRBJ1-2	TRBV24-1	TRBD1	NA	CATRTGAGYTF	TGTGCCACCCGGACAGGGGCGGGCTACACCTTC
TRBJ2-3	TRBV9	NA	NA	CASSVGPLARGADTQYF	TGTGCCAGCAGCGTAGGCCCCCTAGCGCGCGGGGCAGATACGCAGTATTTT
TRBJ1-4	TRBV29-1	TRBD1	NA	CSAKTGVNEKLFF	TGCAGCGCCAAAACAGGGGTTAATGAAAAACTGTTTTTT
TRBJ2-5	TRBV19	TRBD1	NA	CASSLGTGVEGKETQYF	TGTGCCAGTAGTTTAGGGACAGGGGTAGAGGGGAAAGAGACCCAGTACTTC
TRBJ2-7	TRBV28	NA	NA	CASSLEGRAKSYEQYF	TGTGCCAGCAGTTTAGAGGGTAGGGCAAAGTCCTACGAGCAGTACTTC
TRBJ1-2	TRBV6-5	TRBD1	NA	CASSYDTGDAGGYTF	TGTGCCAGCAGTTACGATACAGGGGACGCAGGTGGCTACACCTTC
TRBJ2-7	TRBV11-2	NA	NA	CASSPEPLAYEQYF	TGTGCCAGCAGCCCGGAGCCATTGGCCTACGAGCAGTACTTC
TRBJ2-3	TRBV11-3	NA	NA	CASSSPPPGADTQYF	TGTGCCAGCAGCTCCCCCCCGCCCGGTGCGGATACGCAGTATTTT
TRBJ1-2	TRBV7-2	NA	NA	CASSQFYGYTF	TGTGCCAGCAGCCAATTCTATGGCTACACCTTC
TRBJ1-5	TRBV28	TRBD1	NA	CASENRGGSNQPQHF	TGTGCCAGCGAGAACAGGGGTGGAAGCAATCAGCCCCAGCATTTT
TRBJ1-5	TRBV12-5	NA	NA	CASGPQGYQPQHF	TGTGCTAGTGGTCCACAGGGTTATCAGCCCCAGCATTTT
TRBJ1-6	TRBV7-2	TRBD1	NA	CASSGTGSGSPLHF	TGTGCCAGCAGCGGGACAGGGTCGGGTTCACCCCTCCACTTT
TRBJ2-3	TRBV24-1	NA	NA	CATSENRGSGLNTQYF	TGTGCCACCAGTGAAAATAGGGGATCCGGACTAAATACGCAGTATTTT
TRBJ2-5	TRBV7-2	TRBD1	NA	CASSPGTGLAGETQYF	TGTGCCAGCAGCCCTGGGACAGGCCTTGCCGGAGAGACCCAGTACTTC
TRBJ2-3	TRBV5-4	NA	NA	CASSLGLLDTQYF	TGTGCCAGCAGCTTGGGACTTTTGGATACGCAGTATTTT
TRBJ2-2	TRBV7-2	NA	NA	CASSPTGNTGELFF	TGTGCCAGCAGCCCGACAGGGAACACCGGGGAGCTGTTTTTT
TRBJ1-1	TRBV4-3	NA	NA	CASSQAQGFGAFF	TGCGCCAGCAGCCAAGCCCAGGGGTTCGGAGCTTTCTTT
TRBJ2-7	TRBV28	TRBD1	NA	CASSSGQASYEQYF	TGTGCCAGCAGTTCCGGACAGGCCAGCTACGAGCAGTACTTC
TRBJ1-2	TRBV27	TRBD1	once	CASSPGTGGANYGYTF	TGTGCCAGCAGTCCCGGGACAGGGGGAGCTAACTATGGCTACACCTTC
TRBJ2-7	TRBV27	NA	NA	CASGLSSSYEQYF	TGTGCCAGCGGCCTCTCAAGCTCCTACGAGCAGTACTTC
TRBJ1-2	TRBV6-5	NA	once	CASSYSTAGDGYTF	TGTGCCAGCAGTTACTCGACGGCGGGGGATGGCTACACCTTC
TRBJ1-2	TRBV4-3	NA	NA	CASSQASYGYTF	TGCGCCAGCAGCCAAGCGTCTTATGGCTACACCTTC